The next 24 T cell receptor beta chains were all read from a single sample in a study of cytomegalovirus exposure and HLA in healthy donors. PCR used 60 Vbeta primers and 13 Jbeta primers. Sequencing was performed with immunoSEQ multiplex PCR; in TCRdb, only in-frame clones are kept and a portion is missing. Of over 35,000 clones in the sample, about 60% were seen once. The sample consisted of PBMCs. The origin of the receptors is a human donor in good health.

The chain uses TRBV4-2 and TRBJ1-6; no clear D gene. Trimming left V 0 bases short and J 10 bases short, with 19 bases between. The CDR3 has 17 residues. Germline-derived CDR1 and CDR2 are LGHNA and YNFKEQ. CDR3 coding DNA: TGTGCCAGCAGCCAAGATGTCGCTGGGCGGGCCTGGTCACCCCTCCACTTT. Protein sequence: CASSQDVAGRAWSPLHF.

The chain couples TRBV14 to TRBJ1-6; D possibly corresponds to TRBD1 (6 bases). Germline V gene data show CDR1 as SGHDN and CDR2 as FVKESK. The CDR3 runs to 15 residues. The V gene lost 4 bases and the J gene lost 12 bases, with 19 bases spanning the gap. The CDR3 loop is CASSPPGRGSVPLHF. In DNA, the CDR3 is TGTGCCAGCAGCCCCCCAGGGAGGGGGAGTGTACCCCTCCACTTT.

There are a few counts of this clone. V usage is TRBV11-2 and J usage is TRBJ1-2, with 7 bases matching TRBD1. CDR3 size: 12 residues. With V trimmed by 5 bases and J by 3 bases, 0 bases remained unmatched. Germline CDR1 SGHAT, CDR2 FQNNGV. This CDR3 reads CASSQGDYGYTF. Written as DNA, the CDR3 is TGTGCCAGCAGCCAGGGGGACTATGGCTACACCTTC.

The J gene is TRBJ2-5, the V gene TRBV9; 8 bases line up with TRBD1. Unmatched junction bases numbered 7, after V lost 4 bases and J lost 5 bases. This CDR3 is 14 amino acids long. The germline V gene encodes CDR1 SGDLS and CDR2 YYNGEE. The CDR3 spells CASSPRGRAETQYF. The CDR3 nucleotides are TGTGCCAGCAGCCCCAGGGGGCGGGCGGAGACCCAGTACTTC.

This clone is medium-sized (0.01 to 0.1%) by share. V and J are TRBV5-5 and TRBJ2-3; the D is unclear. Germline lookup yields CDR1 SGHKS and CDR2 YYEKEE (reference sequence). The CDR3 consists of 14 residues. Between the trimmed V and J ends, which lost 5 bases and 3 bases, there was a span of 13 bases. CDR3 sequence (DNA): TGTGCCAGCAGTATCGGGTTGTATACAGATACGCAGTATTTT. This encodes CASSIGLYTDTQYF.

This chain links TRBV5-4 with TRBJ2-2; TRBD2 agrees at 9 bases. This CDR3 comprises 16 residues. Germline CDR1 SGHNT, CDR2 YYREEE (reference sequence). V gave up 3 bases and J gave up 1 base; unmatched junction bases: 4. CDR3 sequence: CASSSRAGGNTGELFF. DNA of the CDR3: TGTGCCAGCAGCTCTCGAGCGGGGGGGAACACCGGGGAGCTGTTTTTT.

There are a few counts of this clone. CDR3 nucleotides: TGTGCCAGCAGCTATGCTAGAGAAACCGGGGAGCTGTTTTTT. Translated, it gives CASSYARETGELFF. The chain is built from TRBV7-3 and TRBJ2-2; D remains unclear. CDR1 and CDR2 from the germline V gene are SGHTA and FQGTGA. This CDR3 spans 14 amino acids. V was trimmed by 4 bases and J by 5 bases, leaving 11 bases between them.

The gene calls are TRBV29-1 and TRBJ1-2; perhaps TRBD1 as D (5 bases). Per germline, CDR1 SQVTM and CDR2 ANQGSEA. The V end lost 6 bases, the J end lost 5 bases, and 22 bases lay between the germline ends. The CDR3 is 15 residues long. The CDR3 loop is CSVDLPGARQYGYTF. The DNA of the CDR3 is TGCAGCGTCGACCTGCCTGGGGCTAGACAATATGGCTACACCTTC.

This chain uses TRBV2 with TRBJ1-4, with D perhaps TRBD1 (6 bases). The CDR3 length is 14 residues. V gave up 6 bases and J gave up 3 bases, with 11 bases separating them. Germline V CDR1 and CDR2: SNHLY, FYNNEI. The CDR3 DNA sequence: TGTGCCAGCAGAAGGGGGAACTCTAATGAAAAACTGTTTTTT. Its protein product is CASRRGNSNEKLFF.

V gene TRBV7-9 combines with J gene TRBJ1-1, with 9 bases fitting TRBD1. The CDR3 is made up of 15 amino acids. The germline CDR1 and CDR2 sequences are SEHNR and FQNEAQ (reference sequence). J lost 2 bases, V lost 5 bases, and 6 bases had no gene match. The CDR3, as DNA: TGTGCCAGCAGCCCTCCGGGACAGGGAAACACTGAAGCTTTCTTT. As protein: CASSPPGQGNTEAFF.

The rearrangement links TRBV28 to TRBJ1-5; D may be TRBD1 (5 bases). V lost 4 bases to trimming and J lost 2 bases, with 6 bases between them. The length of the CDR3 is 13 residues. The V gene's germline CDR1 is MDHEN and CDR2 SYDVKM. The CDR3 DNA follows: TGTGCCAGCAGTTACAGGCGCAATCAGCCCCAGCATTTT. It yields the protein CASSYRRNQPQHF.

The rearrangement joins TRBV29-1 to TRBJ2-7, with a possible D match to TRBD1 (5 bases). The CDR3 consists of 12 residues. V was clipped by 3 bases and J by 6 bases, with 12 bases between them. The germline CDR1 and CDR2 sequences are SQVTM and ANQGSEA. DNA for the CDR3: TGCAGCGTTGAGGTCAGGGCTAGCGAGCAGTACTTC. Amino acids: CSVEVRASEQYF.

The chain is built from TRBV2 and TRBJ2-3, with D possibly being TRBD1 (5 bases). Trimming cost V 6 bases and J 5 bases, with 12 bases left between them. The CDR3 runs to 13 residues. Per the germline V gene, CDR1 is SNHLY and CDR2 is FYNNEI. The CDR3 protein is CASSVSQVDTQYF. In nucleotides, the CDR3 is TGTGCCAGCAGCGTCTCACAGGTAGATACGCAGTATTTT.

With respect to this clone: Sequence at one end of the junction differs from germline and may be a read error. The chain is built from TRBV7-7 and TRBJ2-3, with 8 bases identical to TRBD2. Germline V CDR1 and CDR2: SSHAT, FNYEAQ (reference sequence). The CDR3 spans 15 residues. This CDR3 reads CASSFGSGGTDTQYF. CDR3 nucleotide sequence: TGTGCTAGCAGCTTTGGTAGCGGGGGCACAGATACGCAGTATTTT.

The rearrangement links TRBV5-1 to TRBJ2-3; TRBD2 agrees at 9 bases. V shed 0 bases, J shed 2 bases, and the junction held 4 bases outside the gene matches. CDR1 SGHRS and CDR2 YFSETQ come from the germline V gene. This CDR3 region has 16 residues. DNA for the CDR3: TGCGCCAGCAGCTTGGGAACTAGCGGGTACACAGATACGCAGTATTTT. Residues: CASSLGTSGYTDTQYF.

A word on this clone: The junction departs from the called germline gene at one end, perhaps through a read error. The J gene is TRBJ2-5, the V gene TRBV7-7; 9 positions match TRBD2. CDR1 and CDR2 from the germline V gene are SSHAT and FNYEAQ (reference sequence). The CDR3 is 17 amino acids. CDR3 loop: CASSFCLAGILLETQYF. The CDR3 nucleotides are TGTGCTAGCAGCTTCTGCCTAGCGGGGATCCTGCTAGAGACCCAGTACTTC.

The rearrangement joins TRBV7-2 to TRBJ1-5, with 8 nucleotides matching TRBD1. The CDR3 is 18 amino acids. Germline V lookup: CDR1 SGHTA, CDR2 FQGNSA. J was trimmed by 11 bases and V by 5 bases; bases with no gene match: 23. CDR3 in amino acids: CASSRGGAGGESTGTQHF. The CDR3 DNA sequence: TGTGCCAGCAGCCGGGGCGGAGCAGGGGGCGAGAGTACAGGGACCCAGCATTTT.

The chain couples TRBV2 to TRBJ1-2, with D unresolved. This CDR3 is built from 13 residues. V gave up 3 bases and J gave up 3 bases, with 8 bases separating them. From germline, CDR1 is SNHLY and CDR2 FYNNEI. The CDR3 reads CASSDSGDYGYTF. DNA for the CDR3: TGTGCCAGCAGTGACTCCGGGGACTATGGCTACACCTTC.

The CDR3 here is CAWSPRTGEAFF. In DNA, the CDR3 is TGTGCCTGGAGTCCCCGAACAGGTGAAGCTTTCTTT. The rearrangement links TRBV30 to TRBJ1-1; TRBD1 might be the D (5 bases). Germline CDR1 GTSNPN, CDR2 SVGIG (reference sequence). The V end was cut by 2 bases, the J end by 7 bases, with 11 bases between. The CDR3 has 12 residues.

Only a few counts were recorded for this clone. The gene calls are TRBV4-1 and TRBJ2-7, with a possible D match to TRBD2 (6 bases). Trimming cost V 0 bases and J 3 bases, with 9 bases left between them. Germline CDR1 and CDR2: MGHRA and YSYEKL. The CDR3 totals 14 residues. The CDR3 DNA reads TGCGCCAGCAGCCAAGATGGGACTTACTACGAGCAGTACTTC. This sequence encodes CASSQDGTYYEQYF.

The rearrangement uses TRBV4-2 and TRBJ1-2; 7 bases map to TRBD1. Trimming took 1 base from V and 1 from J; bases not matched to a gene: 3. Germline CDR1 is LGHNA and CDR2 is YNFKEQ. The CDR3 has 15 amino acids. CDR3 loop: CASSQGRQGNYGYTF. CDR3 DNA: TGTGCCAGCAGCCAAGGGCGACAGGGTAACTATGGCTACACCTTC.

This chain links TRBV6-6 with TRBJ2-7; weak D call: TRBD2 (6 bases). The CDR3 covers 15 residues. V was pared by 5 bases and J by 4 bases, with 18 bases between. The germline gives CDR1 MNHNY, CDR2 SVGAGI (reference sequence). CDR3 DNA: TGTGCCAGCAGTCCTCCGGGGGAGCTTAGTTACGAGCAGTACTTC. This translates into CASSPPGELSYEQYF.

This chain joins TRBV6-1 and TRBJ1-1; 10 nucleotides align to TRBD1. From germline, CDR1 is MNHNS and CDR2 SASEGT. The CDR3 covers 14 residues. The V segment lost 6 bases and the J segment 3 bases; nucleotides outside the gene matches: 4. Here the CDR3 DNA reads TGTGCCAGCAGGGGACAGGGGCCTGACACTGAAGCTTTCTTT. Translated, it gives CASRGQGPDTEAFF.

The chain links TRBV5-1 to TRBJ1-4; TRBD1 matches at 12 bases. This CDR3 comprises 15 residues. Trimming at V came to 0 bases and at J to 7 bases, leaving 1 base not matched to a gene. In germline, CDR1 is SGHRS, CDR2 YFSETQ. The chain's CDR3 is CASSLGDRGPEKLFF. CDR3 coding DNA: TGCGCCAGCAGCTTGGGGGACAGGGGGCCTGAAAAACTGTTTTTT.